The 15 T cell receptor beta chains below come from one sample, sequenced in a study of T cells after yellow fever vaccination. TCRdb re-called the 5' RACE reads through MiXCR, storing one row per CDR3 protein. The profile covers around 360,000 distinct CDR3 sequences, with more than 9% appearing a single time and roughly 18% taken by the ten largest. This material consisted of PBMCs, taken on the day of the first yellow fever vaccination. These receptors all stem from a man aged 18-30 years who received the YFV17D yellow fever vaccine.

The genes are TRBV10-3 and TRBJ1-4; TRBD1 is a possible D gene (5 bases). Germline CDR1 ENHRY, CDR2 SYGVKD. Trimming took off 10 bases at V and 7 bases at J, with 16 bases between the two ends. The CDR3 extends over 13 amino acids. The CDR3 loop is CATRSPGFEKLFF. The CDR3 nucleotides read TGTGCCACTAGGAGCCCAGGGTTTGAAAAACTGTTTTTT.

The sample holds a few counts of this clonotype. The rearrangement links TRBV7-9 to TRBJ1-5; 7 positions match TRBD1. The CDR3 loop spans 12 amino acids. The germline V gene encodes CDR1 SEHNR and CDR2 FQNEAQ (reference sequence). V was pared by 9 bases and J by 11 bases, with 10 bases of the junction left unmatched. The CDR3 reads CASGQEASAQHF. CDR3 sequence (DNA): TGTGCCAGTGGACAGGAGGCTTCGGCCCAGCATTTT.

The table lists this clonotype with a few counts. This sequence joins TRBV18 and TRBJ1-2, with 8 bases identical to TRBD1. This CDR3 spans 15 amino acids. CDR1 is KGHSH and CDR2 is LQKENI in the germline V gene. V was pared by 3 bases and J by 6 bases, with 9 bases of the junction left unmatched. The CDR3 reads CASSPGTGALHGYTF. The CDR3 DNA follows: TGTGCCAGCTCACCGGGGACAGGCGCCCTTCATGGCTACACCTTC.

Ten or more counts support this clonotype. This chain connects TRBV4-1 to TRBJ1-1; D is uncertain. CDR1 and CDR2 (germline): MGHRA, YSYEKL. The V and J ends lost 0 bases and 2 bases respectively, with 1 base between them. This CDR3 has 12 amino acids. CDR3 residues: CASSQDNTEAFF. The CDR3 nucleotides read TGCGCCAGCAGCCAAGATAACACTGAAGCTTTCTTT.

V and J are TRBV4-2 and TRBJ2-3; 7 bases agree with TRBD2. The CDR3 sequence is 18 residues long. With 1 base clipped from V and 1 base from J, the junction kept 11 bases outside the gene matches. Germline V lookup: CDR1 LGHNA, CDR2 YNFKEQ. Here the CDR3 DNA reads TGTGCCAGCAGCCAAGCCCTCGGTGGGGGGAGGGGCACAGATACGCAGTATTTT. Residues: CASSQALGGGRGTDTQYF.

With regard to this clonotype: This clone may be a read error of a much larger clone one base away. The CDR3 sequence is CASSLIGGLTTEAFF. The DNA of the CDR3 is TGTGCCAGCAGCTTAATAGGGGGACTGACCACTGAAGCTTTCTTT. The chain uses TRBV7-9 and TRBJ1-1, with D perhaps matching TRBD1 (6 bases). The germline V and J ends were trimmed by 2 bases and 4 bases, with 14 bases remaining between them. The CDR3 runs to 15 residues. Germline loops: CDR1 SEHNR, CDR2 FQNEAQ (reference sequence).

This clonotype was observed a handful of times. This chain uses TRBV7-3 with TRBJ2-3; D not resolved. This CDR3 is 15 amino acids long. V shed 3 bases and J shed 3 bases, with 13 bases lying between them. The germline CDR1 and CDR2 sequences are SGHTA and FQGTGA. The CDR3 reads CASSLGTVLTDTQYF. The CDR3 DNA follows: TGTGCCAGCAGCTTGGGCACGGTCTTAACAGATACGCAGTATTTT. Full variable domain (rest looked up from reference TRBV7-3 and TRBJ2-3): GAGVSQTPSNKVTEKGKYVELRCDPISGHTALYWYRQSLGQGPEFLIYFQGTGAADDSGLPNDRFFAVRPEGSVSTLKIQRTERGDSAVYLCASSLGTVLTDTQYFGPGTRLTVL.

This clonotype has more than one count but fewer than ten. The chain carries TRBV4-1 and TRBJ1-6; D unresolved. Germline assignment: CDR1 MGHRA and CDR2 YSYEKL. The CDR3 is 16 amino acids. The V gene lost 1 base and the J gene lost 7 bases, with 14 bases spanning the gap. In nucleotides, the CDR3 is TGCGCCAGCAGCCAAGCCGTTTCCGGGGTAAATTCACCCCTCCACTTT. Its translation: CASSQAVSGVNSPLHF.

This clonotype showed up just a few times. This chain links TRBV5-1 with TRBJ2-1; no definite D call. Trimming removed 0 bases at V and 3 bases at J, with 7 bases between. The CDR3 totals 14 residues. Germline CDR1 and CDR2: SGHRS and YFSETQ. The CDR3 is CASSLAPRYNEQFF. The DNA for the CDR3 is TGCGCCAGCAGCTTGGCCCCCCGCTACAATGAGCAGTTCTTC. The variable domain in full, with the rest retrieved from reference TRBV5-1 and TRBJ2-1, is KAGVTQTPRYLIKTRGQQVTLSCSPISGHRSVSWYQQTPGQGLQFLFEYFSETQRNKGNFPGRFSGRQFSNSRSEMNVSTLELGDSALYLCASSLAPRYNEQFFGPGTRLTVL.

V usage is TRBV5-1 and J usage is TRBJ2-3, with 7 nucleotides matching TRBD1. The germline V gene encodes CDR1 SGHRS and CDR2 YFSETQ. CDR3 size: 11 residues. With 7 bases clipped from V and 8 bases from J, the junction kept 4 bases outside the gene matches. For the CDR3, the DNA is TGCGCCAGCCAGACAGGGAGTACGCAGTATTTT. Its translation is CASQTGSTQYF.

This clonotype was counted between two and nine times. The gene calls are TRBV4-1 and TRBJ2-3; the D is unclear. The germline CDR1 and CDR2 sequences are MGHRA and YSYEKL. Trimming pared 3 bases from V and 6 bases from J, leaving 16 bases between. The CDR3 contains 15 residues. In DNA form, the CDR3 reads TGCGCCAGCAGCCAGTTTTCCCTCAAGTCGGATACGCAGTATTTT. It encodes CASSQFSLKSDTQYF.

The chain uses TRBV28 and TRBJ2-3; 7 nucleotides match TRBD2. J was trimmed by 4 bases and V by 3 bases; bases with no gene match: 7. The germline gives CDR1 MDHEN, CDR2 SYDVKM. The CDR3 consists of 15 residues. The CDR3: CASSFGLAVPDTQYF. The CDR3 DNA reads TGTGCCAGCAGTTTTGGGCTAGCGGTCCCAGATACGCAGTATTTT.

The rearrangement uses TRBV23-1 and TRBJ2-7; 8 bases are a match to TRBD1. TRBV23-1 is given ORF status, its function remaining uncertain. Trimming took 10 bases from V and 4 from J; bases not matched to a gene: 18. The CDR3 runs 16 residues. The CDR3: CATHATGAELPYEQYV. Here the CDR3 DNA reads TGCGCCACCCATGCGACAGGGGCCGAATTGCCGTACGAGCAGTACGTC.

V gene TRBV2 combines with J gene TRBJ2-1, with TRBD2 matching over 10 bases. The CDR3 extends over 16 amino acids. Losses at the gene ends were 6 bases for V and 3 bases for J; bases not matched to a gene: 8. CDR1 is SNHLY, CDR2 FYNNEI, per germline. CDR3 in DNA: TGTGCCAGCAGGGAGCGGGGGGGCCGTTACTACAATGAGCAGTTCTTC. It is translated as CASRERGGRYYNEQFF.

This chain connects TRBV6-5 to TRBJ1-1; perhaps TRBD1 as D (6 bases). V lost 0 bases, J lost 7 bases, and 21 bases lay in between. Germline CDR1 reads MNHEY; CDR2 reads SVGAGI. The CDR3 loop spans 17 amino acids. This chain's CDR3 is CASSYSAEDSRIGEAFF. CDR3 bases: TGTGCCAGCAGTTACTCGGCAGAGGACAGCCGAATAGGTGAAGCTTTCTTT.